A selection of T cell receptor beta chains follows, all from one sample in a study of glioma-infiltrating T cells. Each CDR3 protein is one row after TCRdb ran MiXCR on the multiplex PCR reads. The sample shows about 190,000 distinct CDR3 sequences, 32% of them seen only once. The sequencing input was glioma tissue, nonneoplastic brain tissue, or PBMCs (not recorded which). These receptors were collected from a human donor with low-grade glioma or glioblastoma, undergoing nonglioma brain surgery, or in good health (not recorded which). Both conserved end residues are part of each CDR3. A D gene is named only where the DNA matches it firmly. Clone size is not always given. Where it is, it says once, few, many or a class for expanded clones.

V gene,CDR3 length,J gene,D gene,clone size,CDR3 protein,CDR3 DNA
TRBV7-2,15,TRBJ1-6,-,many,CASSLGGPGGSPLHF,TGTGCCAGCAGCTTAGGAGGACCGGGGGGTTCACCCCTCCACTTT
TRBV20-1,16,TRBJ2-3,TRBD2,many,CSARPGLAGITDTQYF,TGCAGTGCTAGACCAGGACTAGCGGGAATCACAGATACGCAGTATTTT
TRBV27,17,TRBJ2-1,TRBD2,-,CASSLRLAGGIKNEQFF,TGTGCCAGCAGTCTCCGACTAGCGGGAGGGATAAAGAATGAGCAGTTCTTC
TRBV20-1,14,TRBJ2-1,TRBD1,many,CSAKDRGTYNEQFF,TGCAGTGCCAAGGACAGGGGCACCTACAATGAGCAGTTCTTC
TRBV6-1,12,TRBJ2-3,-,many,CASSDPGDTQYF,TGTGCCAGCTCCGACCCGGGAGATACGCAGTATTTT
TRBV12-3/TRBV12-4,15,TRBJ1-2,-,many,CASSLDGRTFYGYTF,TGTGCCAGCAGTCTGGACGGACGTACATTCTATGGCTACACCTTC
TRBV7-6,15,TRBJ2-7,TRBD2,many,CASSLVLAGPNEQYF,TGTGCCAGCAGCTTAGTACTAGCGGGACCCAACGAGCAGTACTTC
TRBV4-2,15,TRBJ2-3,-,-,CASSQESIGTDTQYF,TGTGCCAGCAGCCAAGAAAGTATCGGGACAGATACGCAGTATTTT
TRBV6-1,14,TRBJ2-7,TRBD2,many,CASRGLVGHYEQYF,TGTGCCAGCAGGGGACTAGTGGGGCACTACGAGCAGTACTTC
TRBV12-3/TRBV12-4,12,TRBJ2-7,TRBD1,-,CASRNYRGKEYF,TGTGCCAGCAGAAATTACAGGGGCAAGGAGTACTTC
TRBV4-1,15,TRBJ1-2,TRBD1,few,CASSQRGTANYGYTF,TGCGCCAGCAGCCAAAGGGGGACAGCTAACTATGGCTACACCTTC
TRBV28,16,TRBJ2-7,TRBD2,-,CASSPPGSGSIYEQYF,TGTGCCAGCAGTCCCCCGGGTAGCGGGAGTATCTACGAGCAGTACTTC
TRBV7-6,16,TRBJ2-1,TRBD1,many,CASSLKSGQASNEQFF,TGTGCCAGCAGCTTAAAATCGGGACAGGCGTCCAATGAGCAGTTCTTC
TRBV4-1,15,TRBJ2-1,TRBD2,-,CASSLKAGDNNEQFF,TGCGCCAGCAGCCTAAAAGCGGGAGATAACAATGAGCAGTTCTTC
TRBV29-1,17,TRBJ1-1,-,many,CSVEDRESAGRGTEAFF,TGCAGCGTTGAAGATCGGGAGTCGGCGGGGAGAGGCACTGAAGCTTTCTTT
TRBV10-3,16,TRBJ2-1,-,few,CAISEARGVSYNEQFF,TGTGCCATCAGTGAGGCAAGAGGGGTTTCCTACAATGAGCAGTTCTTC
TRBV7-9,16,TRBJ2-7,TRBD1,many,CASSLPKNRGSNEQYF,TGTGCCAGCAGCTTACCGAAAAACAGGGGTAGCAACGAGCAGTACTTC
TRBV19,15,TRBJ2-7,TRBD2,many,CASSIGTSGSYEQYF,TGTGCCAGTAGTATCGGGACTAGCGGGAGCTACGAGCAGTACTTC
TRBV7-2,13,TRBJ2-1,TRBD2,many,CASSFPPGLTQFF,TGTGCCAGCAGCTTCCCCCCGGGACTAACGCAGTTCTTC
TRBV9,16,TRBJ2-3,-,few,CASSVDSGSNTDTQYF,TGTGCCAGCAGCGTAGACAGTGGGTCTAACACAGATACGCAGTATTTT
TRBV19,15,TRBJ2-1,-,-,CSSSIAPPGRNEQFF,TGTTCCAGTAGTATAGCCCCTCCCGGTCGCAATGAGCAGTTCTTC
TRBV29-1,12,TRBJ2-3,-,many,CSVRTSTDTQYF,TGCAGCGTGAGGACTAGCACAGATACGCAGTATTTT
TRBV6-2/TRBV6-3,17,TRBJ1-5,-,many,CASSYTTGHYSNQPQHF,TGTGCCAGCAGTTACACCACAGGGCATTATAGCAATCAGCCCCAGCATTTT
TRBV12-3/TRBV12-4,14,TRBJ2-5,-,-,CASSLAGAAETQYF,TGTGCCAGCAGTTTAGCGGGAGCGGCAGAGACCCAGTACTTC
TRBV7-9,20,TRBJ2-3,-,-,CASSFYICSAPRGDPDTQYF,-
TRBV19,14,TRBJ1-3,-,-,CASVEFASGNTIYF,TGTGCCAGTGTGGAGTTCGCCTCTGGAAACACCATATATTTT
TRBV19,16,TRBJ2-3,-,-,CASSTELAAIVDTQYF,TGTGCCAGTAGTACAGAGCTAGCCGCGATCGTGGATACGCAGTATTTT
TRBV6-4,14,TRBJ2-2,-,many,CASSDFFGTGELFF,TGTGCCAGCAGTGACTTTTTTGGGACCGGGGAGCTGTTTTTT
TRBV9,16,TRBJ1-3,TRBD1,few,CASSVGQAVLGNTIYF,TGTGCCAGCAGCGTGGGACAGGCCGTACTTGGAAACACCATATATTTT
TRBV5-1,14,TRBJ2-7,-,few,CASSLPGALYEQYF,TGCGCCAGCAGCTTGCCTGGAGCGCTCTACGAGCAGTACTTC
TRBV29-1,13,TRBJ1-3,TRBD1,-,CSVGTGGGNTIYF,TGCAGCGTTGGGACAGGAGGGGGAAACACCATATATTTT
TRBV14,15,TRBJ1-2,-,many,CASSQGGGYRYGYTF,TGTGCCAGCAGCCAAGGGGGAGGATATCGGTATGGCTACACCTTC
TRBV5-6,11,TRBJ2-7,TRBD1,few,CASRDRGEQYF,TGTGCCAGCAGGGACAGGGGCGAGCAGTACTTC
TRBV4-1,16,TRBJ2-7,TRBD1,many,CASSQSAGTGRYEQYF,TGCGCCAGCAGCCAATCCGCCGGGACAGGGAGATACGAGCAGTACTTC
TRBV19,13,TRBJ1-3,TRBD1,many,CATKQGAGNTIYF,TGTGCCACCAAACAGGGGGCTGGAAACACCATATATTTT
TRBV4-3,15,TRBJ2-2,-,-,CASSQGTHNTGELFF,TGCGCCAGCAGCCAAGGGACCCACAACACCGGGGAGCTGTTTTTT
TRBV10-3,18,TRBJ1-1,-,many,CAISESGAGELMNTEAFF,TGTGCCATCAGTGAGTCGGGGGCAGGTGAACTCATGAACACTGAAGCTTTCTTT
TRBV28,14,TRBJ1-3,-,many,CASSFHSEGNTIYF,TGTGCCAGCAGTTTCCATAGCGAAGGAAACACCATATATTTT
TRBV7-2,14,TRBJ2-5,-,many,CASSFRQIQETQYF,TGTGCCAGCAGCTTCAGACAGATCCAAGAGACCCAGTACTTC
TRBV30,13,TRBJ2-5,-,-,CAWSTRGTETQYF,TGTGCCTGGAGTACGCGGGGAACGGAGACCCAGTACTTC
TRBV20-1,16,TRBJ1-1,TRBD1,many,CSASDREGLLRTEAFF,TGCAGTGCGTCTGACAGGGAGGGACTATTAAGGACTGAAGCTTTCTTT
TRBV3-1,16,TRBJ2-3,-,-,CASSQDRKDPTDTQYF,TGTGCCAGCAGCCAAGATCGAAAGGACCCCACAGATACGCAGTATTTT
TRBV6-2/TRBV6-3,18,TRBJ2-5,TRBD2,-,CASSSRLVSVLAKETQYF,TGTGCCAGCAGTTCTCGCCTTGTTTCGGTACTAGCGAAAGAGACCCAGTACTTC
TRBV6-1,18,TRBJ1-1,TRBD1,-,CASSLRTGGAGIVAEAFF,TGTGCCAGCAGCCTAAGGACAGGAGGGGCAGGCATCGTCGCTGAAGCTTTCTTT
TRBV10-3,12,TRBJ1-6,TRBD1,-,CAIRGGNSPLHF,TGTGCCATCAGAGGGGGCAATTCACCCCTCCACTTT